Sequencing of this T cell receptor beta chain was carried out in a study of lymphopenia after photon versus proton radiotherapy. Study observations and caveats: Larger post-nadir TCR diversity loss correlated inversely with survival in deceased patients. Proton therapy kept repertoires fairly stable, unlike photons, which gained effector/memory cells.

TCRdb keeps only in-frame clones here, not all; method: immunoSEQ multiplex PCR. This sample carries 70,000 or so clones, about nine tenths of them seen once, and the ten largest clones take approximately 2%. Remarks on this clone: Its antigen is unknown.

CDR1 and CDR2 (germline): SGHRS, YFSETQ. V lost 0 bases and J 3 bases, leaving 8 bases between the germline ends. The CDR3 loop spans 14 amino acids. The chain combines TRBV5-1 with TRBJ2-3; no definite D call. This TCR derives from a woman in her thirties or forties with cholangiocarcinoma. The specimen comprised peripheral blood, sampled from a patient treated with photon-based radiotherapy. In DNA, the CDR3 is TGCGCCAGCAGCTTGGTCCACGCAACAGATACGCAGTATTTT. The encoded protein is CASSLVHATDTQYF.